The sequence of this T cell receptor (beta chain) was determined in a study of regulatory T cells in long-lasting Graves disease. Time point reported: persistent/refractory GD, antithyroid drugs over 5 years with positive TRAb. PBMC RNA served as the TCR library source. From an endocrinology department in Xi'an, China, came the patients. The CDR3 sequence is 15 residues long. CDR1 is MGHRA and CDR2 is YSYEKL in the germline V gene. With 5 bases clipped from V and 3 bases from J, the junction kept 7 bases outside the gene matches. Sequencing libraries for TCR beta were prepared with iRepertoire HTBI primers and Arm-PCR of CDR3 regions. TCRdb reprocessed the multiplex PCR reads with MiXCR, giving one entry per CDR3 protein. Here the sample spans 400,000 to 500,000 distinct CDR3 sequences, about a fifth being singletons.

This specimen was peripheral blood mononuclear cells (PBMCs), taken when the disease was refractory, from a patient treated with antithyroid drugs. This receptor was taken from a female donor with Graves disease. This rearrangement joins TRBV4-1 to TRBJ2-7; 10 bases match TRBD2. CDR3: CASSFRTSGNYEQYF. As DNA, the CDR3 is TGCGCCAGCAGCTTCAGGACTAGCGGCAACTACGAGCAGTACTTC.